The 23 T cell receptor beta chains below all came from one sample that was sequenced in a study of regulatory T cells in long-lasting Graves disease. Time point here: persistent/refractory GD, antithyroid drugs over 5 years with positive TRAb. RNA isolated from PBMCs was used to make the TCR library. Construction of TCR beta libraries relied on iRepertoire HTBI primers and on Arm-PCR targeting CDR3 regions. A single record per CDR3 protein comes from TCRdb applying MiXCR to the multiplex PCR reads. Among 350,000 to 450,000 distinct CDR3 sequences, 21% were seen once, and the ten largest hold around an eighth. The specimen comprised peripheral blood mononuclear cells (PBMCs), sampled when the disease was refractory, from a patient treated with antithyroid drugs. The receptors derive from a female donor with Graves disease.

This chain uses TRBV27 with TRBJ1-6; TRBD1 agrees at 9 bases. The germline CDR1 and CDR2 sequences are MNHEY and SMNVEV (reference sequence). The CDR3 runs 17 residues. V trimming: 5 bases; J trimming: 2 bases; junction bases outside the gene matches: 7. CDR3: CASSQLGQGTYNSPLHF. As DNA, the CDR3 is TGTGCCAGCAGTCAACTCGGACAGGGGACCTATAATTCACCCCTCCACTTT.

This clonotype occurred a few times. The chain joins TRBV20-1 to TRBJ2-5; 11 bases line up with TRBD1. The CDR3 runs 18 residues. The germline V gene has CDR1 DFQATT and CDR2 SNEGSKA (reference sequence). The J segment lost 2 bases and the V segment lost 3 bases, leaving 14 bases of the junction unmatched. The CDR3 DNA is TGCAGTGCTAGGATCACCGGGACAGGGGGATTTGGGCAAGAGACCCAGTACTTC. Translating it yields CSARITGTGGFGQETQYF.

This clonotype was observed a handful of times. The V call is TRBV6-4, the J call TRBJ2-2; 9 bases line up with TRBD2. CDR1 and CDR2 (germline): MRHNA, SNTAGT. The V and J ends lost 0 bases and 5 bases, in that order; junction bases with no gene match: 1. CDR3 length equals 15 residues. The CDR3 region is CASSDSREGTGELFF. The CDR3 DNA reads as TGTGCCAGCAGTGACTCGCGGGAGGGTACCGGGGAGCTGTTTTTT.

The chain couples TRBV3-1 to TRBJ2-5; D not resolved. Germline values: CDR1 LGHDT, CDR2 YNNKEL (reference sequence). Trimming left V 1 base short and J 5 bases short, with 11 bases between. The CDR3 runs to 14 residues. The CDR3 sequence is CASSQAPVMETQYF. The CDR3 region has the DNA TGTGCCAGCAGCCAAGCACCAGTGATGGAGACCCAGTACTTC.

In this sample, this clonotype turned up many times. The rearrangement joins TRBV2 to TRBJ2-7; 11 nucleotides match TRBD2. Trimming took 7 bases from V and 1 from J; bases not matched to a gene: 6. There are 15 residues in the CDR3. Per the germline V gene, CDR1 is SNHLY and CDR2 is FYNNEI. The CDR3 DNA sequence: TGTGCCAGCAAAGGGGGACTAGCGGTATCCTACGAGCAGTACTTC. Its protein product is CASKGGLAVSYEQYF.

This clonotype was picked up many times. The V gene is TRBV28, the J gene TRBJ1-1, with TRBD1 matching over 9 bases. Germline loops: CDR1 MDHEN, CDR2 SYDVKM. Trimming took 0 bases from V and 2 from J; bases not matched to a gene: 4. CDR3 length: 16 residues. The CDR3 region is CASSLWGTGLNTEAFF. The CDR3 bases are TGTGCCAGCAGTTTATGGGGGACAGGGCTAAACACTGAAGCTTTCTTT.

This clonotype was observed at least ten times. V is TRBV28 and J is TRBJ1-5; 8 bases align to TRBD1. The CDR3 runs to 15 residues. The trim removed 9 bases at V and 7 bases at J, leaving 14 bases unmatched. Germline V gene lookup returns CDR1 MDHEN and CDR2 SYDVKM. CDR3 DNA: TGTGCCAGTAGAGAGGCAGGGGGCTCTTTGCAGCCCCAGCATTTT. Amino acid sequence: CASREAGGSLQPQHF.

J is TRBJ2-3 and V is TRBV7-2, with 9 bases matching TRBD2. Germline assignment: CDR1 SGHTA and CDR2 FQGNSA. The CDR3 runs to 15 residues. The ends lost 4 bases at V and 6 bases at J; junction bases unmatched: 8. CDR3 coding DNA: TGTGCCAGCAGCTCCTGGGGACTAGCAGGGGATACGCAGTATTTT. Its protein is CASSSWGLAGDTQYF.

This clonotype was recorded many times. The chain links TRBV28 to TRBJ2-5; 14 nucleotides align to TRBD2. The junction had 12 bases not matched to a gene; V was cut back by 3 bases and J by 0 bases. Germline CDR1 MDHEN, CDR2 SYDVKM. The CDR3 is 20 amino acids. The CDR3 DNA sequence: TGTGCCAGCAGTTTTCCCCTACGACTAGCGGGAGGGGGGGACCAAGAGACCCAGTACTTC. Translation: CASSFPLRLAGGGDQETQYF.

This clonotype was seen repeatedly, ten times or more. V gene TRBV5-1 combines with J gene TRBJ1-1; D remains unclear. Germline CDR1 is SGHRS and CDR2 is YFSETQ. The CDR3 extends over 14 amino acids. Trimming cost V 0 bases and J 1 base, with 7 bases left between them. Here the CDR3 reads CASSLAIQNTEAFF. CDR3 bases: TGCGCCAGCAGCTTGGCAATTCAGAACACTGAAGCTTTCTTT.

The genes are TRBV25-1 and TRBJ2-1, with 9 bases fitting TRBD1. CDR1 and CDR2 from the germline V gene are MGHDK and SYGVNS. CDR3 length equals 15 residues. Trimming at V came to 4 bases and at J to 6 bases, leaving 7 bases not matched to a gene. Here the CDR3 DNA reads TGTGCCAGCAGTGTCGACAGGGGGGTAGGCAATGAGCAGTTCTTC. Translation gives CASSVDRGVGNEQFF. The variable domain in full, with the rest retrieved from reference TRBV25-1 and TRBJ2-1, is EADIYQTPRYLVIGTGKKITLECSQTMGHDKMYWYQQDPGMELHLIHYSYGVNSTEKGDLSSESTVSRIRTEHFPLTLESARPSHTSQYLCASSVDRGVGNEQFFGPGTRLTVL.

This clonotype was counted many times. DNA for the CDR3: TGTGCCAGCAGCTTAGAAGTAGTAGCGGGAGAGACCCAGTACTTC. Amino acids: CASSLEVVAGETQYF. The J gene is TRBJ2-5, the V gene TRBV11-2; 7 bases agree with TRBD2. Germline CDR1 reads SGHAT; CDR2 reads FQNNGV. The CDR3 has 15 residues. Germline trimming cut 0 bases from V and 4 bases from J; bases unmatched to any gene: 5.

This clonotype has only a few counts. This sequence joins TRBV20-1 and TRBJ1-5; a possible D gene is TRBD1 (5 bases). Trimming shortened V by 6 bases and J by 0 bases, and 12 bases separated the two germline ends. The CDR3 consists of 14 residues. Germline values: CDR1 DFQATT, CDR2 SNEGSKA (reference sequence). In DNA form, the CDR3 reads TGCAGTGCGGAGACAGCGTATAGCAATCAGCCCCAGCATTTT. It encodes CSAETAYSNQPQHF.

This clonotype was counted a few times. Just one base apart from a much larger clone, this may be a read error. The CDR3 ends on some other residue instead of the conserved phenylalanine or tryptophan, so this is likely a read error. This chain joins TRBV28 and TRBJ1-2, with D perhaps matching TRBD1 (5 bases). There are 15 residues in the CDR3. In germline, CDR1 is MDHEN, CDR2 SYDVKM. Trimming stripped 3 bases from V and 5 bases from J, with 16 bases between. As DNA, the CDR3 is TGTGCCAGCAGTTTCGGGGCAGGCTCATCTTATGGCTACACCTCC. Its protein is CASSFGAGSSYGYTS.

CDR3 DNA sequence: TGTGCCAGCAGTGAAGCTGGGGGCGCGGAGGAGACCCAGTACTTC. It is translated as CASSEAGGAEETQYF. V gene TRBV2 combines with J gene TRBJ2-5, with D maybe TRBD1 (6 bases). Trimming took off 0 bases at V and 5 bases at J, with 13 bases between the two ends. This CDR3 has 15 amino acids. Germline CDR1 is SNHLY and CDR2 is FYNNEI.

The rearrangement links TRBV4-1 to TRBJ2-7; tentatively, D is TRBD1 or TRBD2 (5 bases each). This CDR3 region has 16 residues. Germline CDR1 reads MGHRA; CDR2 reads YSYEKL. Trimming took off 0 bases at V and 3 bases at J, with 15 bases between the two ends. The CDR3 reads CASSQDRAGTLYEQYF. The CDR3 bases are TGCGCCAGCAGCCAAGATCGTGCAGGGACCCTCTACGAGCAGTACTTC.

The chain has TRBV15 and TRBJ2-5; D unclear. Deletions cut 6 bases from V and 5 bases from J, with 16 bases between. CDR3 length: 14 residues. Germline-derived CDR1 and CDR2 are LNHNV and YYDKDF (reference sequence). The CDR3 reads CATSTGSEMETQYF. The CDR3 DNA sequence: TGTGCCACCAGTACCGGCAGTGAAATGGAGACCCAGTACTTC.

This clonotype was counted a few times. V gene TRBV6-2 or TRBV6-3 combines with J gene TRBJ1-2; tentative D call: TRBD1 (6 bases). Germline V gene sequence: CDR1 MNHEY, CDR2 SVGEGT. The CDR3 runs to 13 residues. Between the trimmed V and J ends, which lost 1 base and 7 bases, there was a span of 10 bases. This chain's CDR3 is CASSYWTAPGYTF. Written as DNA, the CDR3 is TGTGCCAGCAGTTACTGGACAGCTCCTGGCTACACCTTC.

The chain carries TRBV15 and TRBJ2-3; maybe TRBD2 (6 bases). Germline assignment: CDR1 LNHNV and CDR2 YYDKDF (reference sequence). The CDR3 contains 14 residues. V gave up 6 bases and J gave up 1 base, with 11 bases separating them. The CDR3 here is CATSGRRGTDTQYF. In DNA, the CDR3 is TGTGCCACCAGTGGGCGGAGGGGCACAGATACGCAGTATTTT.

The rearrangement links TRBV19 to TRBJ2-7, with 10 bases aligning to TRBD1. V dropped 7 bases and J dropped 4; count of bases not matched to a gene: 10. CDR3 length: 15 residues. The germline V gene has CDR1 LNHDA and CDR2 SQIVND (reference sequence). The CDR3 DNA reads as TGTGCCAGTATCAACCGGGACAGGGGCCCGTACGAGCAGTACTTC. Amino acid sequence: CASINRDRGPYEQYF.

The count of this clonotype is one. At one of its ends the junction is not consistent with the germline gene, which may arise from a read error. CDR3 sequence: CATSETRGMITGELFF. Here the CDR3 DNA reads TGTGCCACCAGTGAAACCAGGGGAATGATAACCGGGGAGCTGTTTTTT. The V gene is TRBV2, the J gene TRBJ2-2; weak D call: TRBD1 (6 bases). Germline values: CDR1 SNHLY, CDR2 FYNNEI. The CDR3 runs to 16 residues.

This rearrangement joins TRBV27 to TRBJ2-7; D ambiguous. Germline CDR1 is MNHEY and CDR2 is SMNVEV (reference sequence). This CDR3 is built from 14 residues. V lost 10 bases and J lost 4, with 20 bases in between. The chain's CDR3 is CATWKDFSSYEQYF. The CDR3 DNA follows: TGTGCCACCTGGAAGGATTTCTCATCTTACGAGCAGTACTTC.

This clonotype was detected a few times. The V call is TRBV19, the J call TRBJ1-1; D gene ambiguous. CDR1 and CDR2 (germline): LNHDA, SQIVND (reference sequence). This CDR3 comprises 14 residues. The ends were cut back, 7 bases at V and 1 base at J, with 13 bases in the middle. CDR3 nucleotides: TGTGCCAGTAAAAGGGCAGGTTGGAACACTGAAGCTTTCTTT. Protein: CASKRAGWNTEAFF.